This T cell receptor beta chain was identified in a study of blood T cell repertoires in COVID-19. Study-wide context: From the United States, Italy and Spain came samples of acute and convalescent COVID-19.

The repertoire was sequenced with immunoSEQ multiplex PCR; TCRdb's copy has only in-frame clones and lacks some. This table has more than 250,000 clones, around 87% appearing once. Trimming removed 1 base at V and 14 bases at J, with 21 bases between. The CDR3 covers 16 residues. Germline CDR1 is SGHTA and CDR2 is FQGNSA. Sequenced material: PBMCs or T cells enriched from blood (not recorded which). The receptor comes from a woman aged 30 to 39 who had recovered from COVID-19. The V gene is TRBV7-2, the J gene TRBJ1-6; tentatively, D is TRBD1 (5 bases). CDR3 sequence reads: CASSLVGGASLSTLHF. In DNA form, the CDR3 reads TGTGCCAGCAGCTTAGTTGGTGGGGCTTCACTTTCGACCCTCCACTTT. Using reference TRBV7-2 and TRBJ1-6 for the parts outside the CDR3, the full variable domain is GAGVSQSPSNKVTEKGKDVELRCDPISGHTALYWYRQSLGQGLEFLIYFQGNSAPDKSGLPSDRFSAERTGGSVSTLTIQRTQQEDSAVYLCASSLVGGASLSTLHFGNGTRLTVT.